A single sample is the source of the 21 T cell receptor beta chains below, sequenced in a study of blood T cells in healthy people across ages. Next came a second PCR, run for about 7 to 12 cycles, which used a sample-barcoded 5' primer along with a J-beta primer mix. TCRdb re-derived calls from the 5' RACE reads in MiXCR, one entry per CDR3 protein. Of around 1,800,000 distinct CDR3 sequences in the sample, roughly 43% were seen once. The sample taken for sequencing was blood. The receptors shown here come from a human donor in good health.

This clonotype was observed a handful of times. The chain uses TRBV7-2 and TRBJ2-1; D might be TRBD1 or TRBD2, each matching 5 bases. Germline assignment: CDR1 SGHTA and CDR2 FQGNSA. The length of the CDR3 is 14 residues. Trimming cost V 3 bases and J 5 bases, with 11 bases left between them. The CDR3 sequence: CASSFRDPDNEQFF. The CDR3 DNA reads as TGTGCCAGCAGCTTCCGGGACCCGGACAATGAGCAGTTCTTC.

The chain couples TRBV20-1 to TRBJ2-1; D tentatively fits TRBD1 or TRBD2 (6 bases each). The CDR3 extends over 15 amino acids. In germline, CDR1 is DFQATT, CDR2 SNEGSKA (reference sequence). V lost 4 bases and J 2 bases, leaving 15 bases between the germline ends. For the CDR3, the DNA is TGCAGTGCTAAAGGGGGGCGGGGACCCTACAATGAGCAGTTCTTC. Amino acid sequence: CSAKGGRGPYNEQFF.

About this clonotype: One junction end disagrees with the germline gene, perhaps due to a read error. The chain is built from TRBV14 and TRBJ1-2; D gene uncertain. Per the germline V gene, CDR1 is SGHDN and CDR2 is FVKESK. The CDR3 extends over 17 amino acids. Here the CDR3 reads CASSQEIRTGFDVGYTF. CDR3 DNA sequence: TGTGCCAGCAGTCAAGAAATTCGTACGGGCTTTGACGTGGGCTACACCTTC.

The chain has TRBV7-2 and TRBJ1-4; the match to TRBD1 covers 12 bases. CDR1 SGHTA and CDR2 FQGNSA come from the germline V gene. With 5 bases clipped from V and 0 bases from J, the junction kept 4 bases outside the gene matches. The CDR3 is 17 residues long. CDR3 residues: CASSPGQGASTNEKLFF. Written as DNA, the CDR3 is TGTGCCAGCAGCCCGGGACAGGGGGCTTCAACTAATGAAAAACTGTTTTTT.

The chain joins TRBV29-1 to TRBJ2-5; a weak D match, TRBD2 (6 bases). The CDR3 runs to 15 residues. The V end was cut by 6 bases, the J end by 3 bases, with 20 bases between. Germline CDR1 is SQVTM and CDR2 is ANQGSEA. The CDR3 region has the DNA TGCAGCGTGGAGGGTTTGATAGGTGTCAAAGAGACCCAGTACTTC. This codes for CSVEGLIGVKETQYF. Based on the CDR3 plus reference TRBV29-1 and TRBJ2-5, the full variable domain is SAVISQKPSRDICQRGTSLTIQCQVDSQVTMMFWYRQQPGQSLTLIATANQGSEATYESGFVIDKFPISRPNLTFSTLTVSNMSPEDSSIYLCSVEGLIGVKETQYFGPGTRLLVL.

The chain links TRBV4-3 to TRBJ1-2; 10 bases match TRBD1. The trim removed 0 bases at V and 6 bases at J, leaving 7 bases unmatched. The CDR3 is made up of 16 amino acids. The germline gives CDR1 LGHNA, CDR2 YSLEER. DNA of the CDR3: TGCGCCAGCAGCCAAGATATCGGACAGGGGGTGAATGGCTACACCTTC. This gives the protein CASSQDIGQGVNGYTF.

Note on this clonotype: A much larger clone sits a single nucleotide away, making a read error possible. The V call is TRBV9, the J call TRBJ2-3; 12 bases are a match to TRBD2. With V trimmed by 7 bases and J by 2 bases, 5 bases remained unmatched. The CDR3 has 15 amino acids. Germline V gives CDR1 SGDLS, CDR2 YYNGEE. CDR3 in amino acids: CASGGLAGFTDTQYF. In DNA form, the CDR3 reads TGTGCCAGCGGCGGACTAGCGGGGTTCACAGATACGCAGTATTTT.

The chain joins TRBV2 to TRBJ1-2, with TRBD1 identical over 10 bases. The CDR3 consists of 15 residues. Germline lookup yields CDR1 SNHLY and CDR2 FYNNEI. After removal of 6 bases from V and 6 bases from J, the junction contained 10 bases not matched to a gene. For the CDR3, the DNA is TGTGCCAGCAGCGAATTCCCCGGGACAGGGGATGGCTACACCTTC. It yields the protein CASSEFPGTGDGYTF. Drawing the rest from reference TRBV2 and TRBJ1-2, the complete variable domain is EPEVTQTPSHQVTQMGQEVILRCVPISNHLYFYWYRQILGQKVEFLVSFYNNEISEKSEIFDDQFSVERPDGSNFTLKIRSTKLEDSAMYFCASSEFPGTGDGYTFGSGTRLTVV.

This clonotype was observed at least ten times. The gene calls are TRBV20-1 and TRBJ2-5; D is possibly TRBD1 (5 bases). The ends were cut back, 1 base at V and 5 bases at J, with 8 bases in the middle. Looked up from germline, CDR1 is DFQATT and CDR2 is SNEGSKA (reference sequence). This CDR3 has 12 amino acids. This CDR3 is CSARGAGETQYF. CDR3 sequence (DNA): TGCAGTGCTAGAGGAGCAGGGGAGACCCAGTACTTC.

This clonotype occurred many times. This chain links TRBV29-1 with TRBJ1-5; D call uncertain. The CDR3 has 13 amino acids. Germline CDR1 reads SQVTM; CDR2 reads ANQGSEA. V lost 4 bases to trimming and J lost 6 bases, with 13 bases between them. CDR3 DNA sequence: TGCAGCGTTGCCGGGGAATTCAGTCAGCCCCAGCATTTT. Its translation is CSVAGEFSQPQHF.

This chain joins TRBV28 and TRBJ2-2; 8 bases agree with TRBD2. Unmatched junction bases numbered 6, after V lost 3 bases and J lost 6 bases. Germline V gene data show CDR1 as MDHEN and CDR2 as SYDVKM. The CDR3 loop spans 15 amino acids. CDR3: CASSLLGTRAGELFF. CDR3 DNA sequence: TGTGCCAGCAGTTTGCTGGGGACTAGGGCCGGGGAGCTGTTTTTT. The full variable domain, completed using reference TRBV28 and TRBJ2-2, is DVKVTQSSRYLVKRTGEKVFLECVQDMDHENMFWYRQDPGLGLRLIYFSYDVKMKEKGDIPEGYSVSREKKERFSLILESASTNQTSMYLCASSLLGTRAGELFFGEGSRLTVL.

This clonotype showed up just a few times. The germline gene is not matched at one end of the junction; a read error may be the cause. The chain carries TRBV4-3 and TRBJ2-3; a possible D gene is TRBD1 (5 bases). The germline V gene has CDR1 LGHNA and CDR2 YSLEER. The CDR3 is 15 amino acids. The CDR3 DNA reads TGTGCCAGCAGCCCCCAAAGGGGCCACACAGATACGCAGTATTTT. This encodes CASSPQRGHTDTQYF.

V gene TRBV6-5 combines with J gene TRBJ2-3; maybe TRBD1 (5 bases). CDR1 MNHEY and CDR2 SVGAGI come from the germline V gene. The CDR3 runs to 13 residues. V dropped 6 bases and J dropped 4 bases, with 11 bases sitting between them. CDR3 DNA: TGTGCCAGCAGCCCAGGGTACCCAGATACGCAGTATTTT. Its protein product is CASSPGYPDTQYF.

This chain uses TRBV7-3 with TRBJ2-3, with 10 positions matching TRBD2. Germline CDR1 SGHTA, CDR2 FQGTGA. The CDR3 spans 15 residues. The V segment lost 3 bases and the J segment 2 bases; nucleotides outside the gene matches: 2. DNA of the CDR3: TGTGCCAGCAGCTTCCTAGCGGGGGACACAGATACGCAGTATTTT. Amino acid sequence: CASSFLAGDTDTQYF.

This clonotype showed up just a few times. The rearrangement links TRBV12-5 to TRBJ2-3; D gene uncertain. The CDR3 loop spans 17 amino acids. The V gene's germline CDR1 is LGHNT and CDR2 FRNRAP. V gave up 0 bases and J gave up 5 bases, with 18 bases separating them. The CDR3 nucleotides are TGTGCTAGTGGTTTGGTACCTGACGGCTCGATCATAGATACGCAGTATTTT. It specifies CASGLVPDGSIIDTQYF.

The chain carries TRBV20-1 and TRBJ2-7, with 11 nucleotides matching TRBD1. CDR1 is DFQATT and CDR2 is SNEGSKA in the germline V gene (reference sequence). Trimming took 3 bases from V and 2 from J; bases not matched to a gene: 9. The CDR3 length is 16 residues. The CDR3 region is CSASPGGGQGAYEQYF. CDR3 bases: TGCAGTGCTAGTCCCGGAGGGGGACAGGGGGCCTACGAGCAGTACTTC.

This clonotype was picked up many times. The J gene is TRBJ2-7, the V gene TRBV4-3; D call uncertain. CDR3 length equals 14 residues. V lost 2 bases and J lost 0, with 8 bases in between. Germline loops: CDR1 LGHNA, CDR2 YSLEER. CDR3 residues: CASSQSRFSYEQYF. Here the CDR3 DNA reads TGCGCCAGCAGCCAATCGCGTTTCTCCTACGAGCAGTACTTC.

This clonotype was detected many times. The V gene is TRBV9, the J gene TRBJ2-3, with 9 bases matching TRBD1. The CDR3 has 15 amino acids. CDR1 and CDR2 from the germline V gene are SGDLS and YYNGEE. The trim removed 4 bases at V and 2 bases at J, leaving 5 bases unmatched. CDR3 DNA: TGTGCCAGCAGCCCCGGGACAGGGCTCACAGATACGCAGTATTTT. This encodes CASSPGTGLTDTQYF.

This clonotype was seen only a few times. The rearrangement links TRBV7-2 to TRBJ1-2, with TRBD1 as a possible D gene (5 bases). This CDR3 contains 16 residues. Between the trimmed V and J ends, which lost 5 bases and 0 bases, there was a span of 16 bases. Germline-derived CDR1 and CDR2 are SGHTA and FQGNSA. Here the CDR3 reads CASSPSVGATNYGYTF. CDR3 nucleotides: TGTGCCAGCAGCCCTAGTGTCGGGGCGACTAACTATGGCTACACCTTC.

The CDR3 coding sequence is TGCAGTGCTAAACGCGGGGGGTCCCAAGAGACCCAGTACTTC. It is translated as CSAKRGGSQETQYF. The gene calls are TRBV20-1 and TRBJ2-5; the match to TRBD2 covers 8 bases. The V gene's germline CDR1 is DFQATT and CDR2 SNEGSKA (reference sequence). This CDR3 comprises 14 residues. V lost 4 bases and J lost 1; bases outside the gene matches: 5.

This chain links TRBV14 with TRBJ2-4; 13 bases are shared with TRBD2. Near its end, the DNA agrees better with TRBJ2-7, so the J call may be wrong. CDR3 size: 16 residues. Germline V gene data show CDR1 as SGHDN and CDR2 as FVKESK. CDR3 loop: CASSQGLAGLVDEQYF. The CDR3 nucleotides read TGTGCCAGCAGCCAGGGACTAGCGGGGTTGGTAGACGAGCAGTACTTC.